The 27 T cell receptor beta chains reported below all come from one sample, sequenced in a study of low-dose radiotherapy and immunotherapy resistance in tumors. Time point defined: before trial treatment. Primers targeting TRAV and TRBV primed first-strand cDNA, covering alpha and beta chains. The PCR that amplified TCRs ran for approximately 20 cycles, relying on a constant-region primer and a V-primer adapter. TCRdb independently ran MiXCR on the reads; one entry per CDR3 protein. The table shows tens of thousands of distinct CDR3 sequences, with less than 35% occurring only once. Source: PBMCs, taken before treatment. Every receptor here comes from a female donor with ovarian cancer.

CDR3 sequence reads: CAISEDRGDYGYTF. In DNA, the CDR3 is TGTGCCATCAGTGAGGACAGGGGGGACTATGGCTACACCTTC. The genes are TRBV10-3 and TRBJ1-2; TRBD1 agrees at 9 bases. CDR1 ENHRY and CDR2 SYGVKD come from the germline V gene. This CDR3 is 14 amino acids long. Losses at the gene ends were 2 bases for V and 3 bases for J; bases not matched to a gene: 1.

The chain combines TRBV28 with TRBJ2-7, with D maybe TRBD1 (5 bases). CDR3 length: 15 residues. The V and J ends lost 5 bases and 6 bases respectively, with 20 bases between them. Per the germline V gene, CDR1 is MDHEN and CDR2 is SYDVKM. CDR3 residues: CASSPGAQGLLEQYF. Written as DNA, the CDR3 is TGTGCCAGCAGTCCCGGTGCGCAGGGCTTGCTCGAGCAGTACTTC. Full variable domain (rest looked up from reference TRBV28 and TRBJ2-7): DVKVTQSSRYLVKRTGEKVFLECVQDMDHENMFWYRQDPGLGLRLIYFSYDVKMKEKGDIPEGYSVSREKKERFSLILESASTNQTSMYLCASSPGAQGLLEQYFGPGTRLTVT.

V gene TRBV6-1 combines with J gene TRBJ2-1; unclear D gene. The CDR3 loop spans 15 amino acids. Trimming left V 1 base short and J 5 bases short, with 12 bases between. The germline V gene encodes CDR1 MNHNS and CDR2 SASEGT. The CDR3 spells CASSEGVHVNNEQFF. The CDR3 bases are TGTGCCAGCAGTGAAGGGGTACACGTGAACAATGAGCAGTTCTTC.

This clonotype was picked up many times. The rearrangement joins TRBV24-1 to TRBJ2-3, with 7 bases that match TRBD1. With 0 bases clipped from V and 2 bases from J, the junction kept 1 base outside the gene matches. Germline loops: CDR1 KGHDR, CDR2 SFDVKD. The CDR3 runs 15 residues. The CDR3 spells CATSDLGQATDTQYF. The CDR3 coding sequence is TGTGCCACCAGTGATTTGGGACAGGCCACAGATACGCAGTATTTT.

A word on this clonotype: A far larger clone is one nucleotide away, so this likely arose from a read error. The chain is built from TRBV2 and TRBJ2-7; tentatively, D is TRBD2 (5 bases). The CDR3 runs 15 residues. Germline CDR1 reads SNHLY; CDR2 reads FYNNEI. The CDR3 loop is CASSLTFEGSYEQYF. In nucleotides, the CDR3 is TGCGCCAGCAGCTTGACCTTCGAGGGCTCCTACGAGCAGTACTTC.

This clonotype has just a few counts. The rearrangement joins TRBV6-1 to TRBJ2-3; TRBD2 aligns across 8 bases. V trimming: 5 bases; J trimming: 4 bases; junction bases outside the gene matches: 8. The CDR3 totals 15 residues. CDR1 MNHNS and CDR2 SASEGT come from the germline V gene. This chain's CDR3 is CASSTQRGQSDTQYF. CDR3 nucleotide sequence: TGTGCCAGCAGTACGCAGCGGGGGCAATCAGATACGCAGTATTTT.

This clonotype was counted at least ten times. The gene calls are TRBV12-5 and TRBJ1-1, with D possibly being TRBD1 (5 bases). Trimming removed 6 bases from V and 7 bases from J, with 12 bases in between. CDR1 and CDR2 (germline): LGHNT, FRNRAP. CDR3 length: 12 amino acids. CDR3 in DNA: TGTGCTAGTGGCCCTAACAGGCGTGAAGCTTTCTTT. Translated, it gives CASGPNRREAFF.

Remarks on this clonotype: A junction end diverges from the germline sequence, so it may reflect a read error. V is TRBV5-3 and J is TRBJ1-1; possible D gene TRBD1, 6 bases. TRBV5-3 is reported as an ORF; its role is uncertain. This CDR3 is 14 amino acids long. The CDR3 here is CASSLVQGYTEAFF. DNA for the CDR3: TGTGCCAGCAGCTTGGTTCAGGGGTATACTGAAGCTTTCTTT.

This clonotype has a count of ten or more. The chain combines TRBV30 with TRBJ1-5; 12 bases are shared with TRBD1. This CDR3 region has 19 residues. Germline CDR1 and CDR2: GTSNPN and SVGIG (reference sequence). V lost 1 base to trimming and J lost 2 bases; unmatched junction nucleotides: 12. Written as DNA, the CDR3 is TGTGCCTGGAGTGCAACCGGGACAGGGGGCTTAGTCGGCAATCAGCCCCAGCATTTT. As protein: CAWSATGTGGLVGNQPQHF.

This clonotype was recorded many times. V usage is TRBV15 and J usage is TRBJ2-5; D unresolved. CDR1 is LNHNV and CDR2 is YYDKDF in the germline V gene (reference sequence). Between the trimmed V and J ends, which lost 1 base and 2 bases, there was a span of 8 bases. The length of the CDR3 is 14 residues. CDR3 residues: CATSRGNSQETQYF. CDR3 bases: TGTGCCACCAGCAGAGGGAACAGTCAAGAGACCCAGTACTTC.

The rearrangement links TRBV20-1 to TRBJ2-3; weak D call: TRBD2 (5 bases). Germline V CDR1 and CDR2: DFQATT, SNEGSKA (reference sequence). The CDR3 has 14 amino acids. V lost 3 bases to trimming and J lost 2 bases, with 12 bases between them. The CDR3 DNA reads TGCAGTGCTAGGGACTTAGGCTTCACAGATACGCAGTATTTT. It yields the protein CSARDLGFTDTQYF.

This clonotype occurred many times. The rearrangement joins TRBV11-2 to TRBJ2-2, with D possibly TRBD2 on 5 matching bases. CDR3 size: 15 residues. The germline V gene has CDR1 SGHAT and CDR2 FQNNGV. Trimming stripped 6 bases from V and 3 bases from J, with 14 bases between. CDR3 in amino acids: CASRRPGLDTGELFF. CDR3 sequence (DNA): TGTGCCAGCAGAAGACCGGGATTGGACACCGGGGAGCTGTTTTTT.

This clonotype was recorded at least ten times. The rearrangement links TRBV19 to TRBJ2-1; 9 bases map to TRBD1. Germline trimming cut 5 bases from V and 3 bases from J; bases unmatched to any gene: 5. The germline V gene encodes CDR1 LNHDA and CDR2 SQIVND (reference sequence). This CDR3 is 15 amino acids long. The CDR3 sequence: CASSAKTGGYNEQFF. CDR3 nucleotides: TGTGCCAGTAGTGCAAAGACAGGGGGCTACAATGAGCAGTTCTTC.

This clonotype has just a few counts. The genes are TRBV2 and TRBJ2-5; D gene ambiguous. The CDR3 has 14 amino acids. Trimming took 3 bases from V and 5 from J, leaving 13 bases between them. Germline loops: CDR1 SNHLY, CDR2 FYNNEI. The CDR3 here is CASSEQRSGETQYF. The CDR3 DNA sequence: TGTGCCAGCAGTGAGCAGCGTAGTGGGGAGACCCAGTACTTC.

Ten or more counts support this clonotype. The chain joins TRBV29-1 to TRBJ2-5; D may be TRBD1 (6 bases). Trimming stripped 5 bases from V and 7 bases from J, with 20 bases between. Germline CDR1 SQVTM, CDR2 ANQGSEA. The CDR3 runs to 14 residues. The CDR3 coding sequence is TGCAGCGTTACAGATGACAGGTCCGGAGGGACCCAGTACTTC. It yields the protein CSVTDDRSGGTQYF.

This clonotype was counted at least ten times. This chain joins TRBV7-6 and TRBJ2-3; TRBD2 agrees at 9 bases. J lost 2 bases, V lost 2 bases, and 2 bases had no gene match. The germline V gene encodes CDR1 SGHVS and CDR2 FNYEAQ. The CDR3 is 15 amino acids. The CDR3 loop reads CASSLPSGDTDTQYF. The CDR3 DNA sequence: TGTGCCAGCAGCTTACCTAGCGGGGACACAGATACGCAGTATTTT.

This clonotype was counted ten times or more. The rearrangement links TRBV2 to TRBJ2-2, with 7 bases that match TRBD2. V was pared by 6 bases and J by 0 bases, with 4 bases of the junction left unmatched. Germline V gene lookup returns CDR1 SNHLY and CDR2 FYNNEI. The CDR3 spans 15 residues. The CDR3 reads CASRRGGANTGELFF. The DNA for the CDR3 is TGTGCCAGCAGGAGGGGAGGGGCGAACACCGGGGAGCTGTTTTTT.

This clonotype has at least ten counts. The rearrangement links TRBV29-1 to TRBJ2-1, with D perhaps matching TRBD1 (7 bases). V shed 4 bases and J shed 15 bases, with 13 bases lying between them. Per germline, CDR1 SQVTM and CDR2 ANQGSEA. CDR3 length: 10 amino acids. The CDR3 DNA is TGCAGCGTTGTCGGGGGACAGCGGTTCTTC. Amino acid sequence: CSVVGGQRFF.

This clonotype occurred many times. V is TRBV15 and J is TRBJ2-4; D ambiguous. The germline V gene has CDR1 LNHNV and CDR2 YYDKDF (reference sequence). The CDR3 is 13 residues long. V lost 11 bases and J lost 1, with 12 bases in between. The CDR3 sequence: CASCQWAKNIQYF. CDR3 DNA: TGTGCCTCATGCCAATGGGCCAAAAACATTCAGTACTTC.

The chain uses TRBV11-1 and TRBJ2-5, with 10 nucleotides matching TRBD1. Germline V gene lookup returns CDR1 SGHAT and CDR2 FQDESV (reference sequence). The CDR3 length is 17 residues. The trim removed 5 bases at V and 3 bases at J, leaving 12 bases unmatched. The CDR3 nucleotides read TGTGCCAGCAGCCGCGGGACAGGGGTAATGGCGGAAGAGACCCAGTACTTC. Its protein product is CASSRGTGVMAEETQYF.

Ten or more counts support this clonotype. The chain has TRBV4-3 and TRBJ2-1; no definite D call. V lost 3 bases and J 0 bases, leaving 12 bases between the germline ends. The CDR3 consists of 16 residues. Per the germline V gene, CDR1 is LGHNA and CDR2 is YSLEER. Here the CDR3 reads CASSQDGPSSYNEQFF. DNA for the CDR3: TGCGCCAGCAGCCAGGACGGACCGAGCTCCTACAATGAGCAGTTCTTC.

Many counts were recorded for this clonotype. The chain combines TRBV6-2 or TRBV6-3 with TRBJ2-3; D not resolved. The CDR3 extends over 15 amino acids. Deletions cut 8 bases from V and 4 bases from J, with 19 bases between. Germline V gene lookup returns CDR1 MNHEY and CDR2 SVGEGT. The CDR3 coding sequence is TGTGCCAGCCGTAGGGCTCCTTACCCCCCAGATACGCAGTATTTT. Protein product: CASRRAPYPPDTQYF.

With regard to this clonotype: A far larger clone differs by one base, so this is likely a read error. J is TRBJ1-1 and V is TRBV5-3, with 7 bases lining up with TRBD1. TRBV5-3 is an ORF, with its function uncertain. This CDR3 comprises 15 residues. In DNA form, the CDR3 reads TGTGCCAGCAGCTCTCGACAGGGATGGCACACTGAAGCTTTCTTT. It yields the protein CASSSRQGWHTEAFF.

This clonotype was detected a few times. This CDR3 is CASSISDRPVLNSPLHF. For the CDR3, the DNA is TGTGCCAGTAGTATTTCGGACAGACCAGTTTTAAATTCACCCCTCCACTTT. The chain links TRBV19 to TRBJ1-6; possibly TRBD1 for D (6 bases). CDR3 length: 17 residues. V was cut by 3 bases and J by 7 bases, with 19 bases left in between. From germline, CDR1 is LNHDA and CDR2 SQIVND (reference sequence).

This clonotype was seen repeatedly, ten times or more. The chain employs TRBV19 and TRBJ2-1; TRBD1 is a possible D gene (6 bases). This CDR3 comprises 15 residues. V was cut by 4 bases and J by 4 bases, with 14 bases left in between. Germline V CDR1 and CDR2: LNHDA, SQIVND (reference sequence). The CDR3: CASSRDKSTYNEQFF. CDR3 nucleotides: TGTGCCAGTAGTAGGGACAAGTCCACTTACAATGAGCAGTTCTTC.

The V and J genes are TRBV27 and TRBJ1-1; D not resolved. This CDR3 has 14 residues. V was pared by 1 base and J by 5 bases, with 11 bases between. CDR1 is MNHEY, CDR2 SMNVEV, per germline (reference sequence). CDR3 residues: CASSLYGVGTEAFF. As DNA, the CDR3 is TGTGCCAGCAGTTTATATGGGGTCGGGACTGAAGCTTTCTTT.

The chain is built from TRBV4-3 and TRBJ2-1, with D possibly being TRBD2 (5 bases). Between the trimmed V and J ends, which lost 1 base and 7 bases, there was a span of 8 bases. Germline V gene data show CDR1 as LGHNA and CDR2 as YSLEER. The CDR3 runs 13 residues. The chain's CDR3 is CASSQVRRNEQFF. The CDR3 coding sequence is TGCGCCAGCAGCCAAGTCCGGAGGAATGAGCAGTTCTTC.